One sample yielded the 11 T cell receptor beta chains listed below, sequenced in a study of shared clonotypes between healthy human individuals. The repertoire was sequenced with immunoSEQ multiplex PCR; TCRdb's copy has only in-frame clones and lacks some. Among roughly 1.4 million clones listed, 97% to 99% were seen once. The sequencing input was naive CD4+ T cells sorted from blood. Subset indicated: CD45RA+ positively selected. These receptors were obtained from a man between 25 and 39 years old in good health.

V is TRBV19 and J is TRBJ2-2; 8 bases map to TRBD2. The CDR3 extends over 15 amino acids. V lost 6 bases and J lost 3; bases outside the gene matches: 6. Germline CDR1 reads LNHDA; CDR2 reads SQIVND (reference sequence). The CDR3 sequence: CASRLLAGHTGELFF. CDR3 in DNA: TGTGCCAGTAGGTTGCTAGCGGGTCACACCGGGGAGCTGTTTTTT. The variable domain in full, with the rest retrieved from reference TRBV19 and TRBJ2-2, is DGGITQSPKYLFRKEGQNVTLSCEQNLNHDAMYWYRQDPGQGLRLIYYSQIVNDFQKGDIAEGYSVSREKKESFPLTVTSAQKNPTAFYLCASRLLAGHTGELFFGEGSRLTVL.

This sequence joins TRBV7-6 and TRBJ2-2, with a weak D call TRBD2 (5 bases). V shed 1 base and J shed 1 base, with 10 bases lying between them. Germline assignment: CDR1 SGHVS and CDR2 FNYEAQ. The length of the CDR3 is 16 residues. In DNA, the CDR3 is TGTGCCAGCAGCTTAGTTTCGGGGTTGAACACCGGGGAGCTGTTTTTT. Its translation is CASSLVSGLNTGELFF.

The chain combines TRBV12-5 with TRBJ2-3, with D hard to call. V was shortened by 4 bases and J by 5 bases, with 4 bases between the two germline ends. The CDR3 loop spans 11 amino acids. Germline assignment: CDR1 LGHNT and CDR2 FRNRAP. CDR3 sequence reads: CASGWGDTQYF. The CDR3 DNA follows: TGTGCTAGTGGTTGGGGAGATACGCAGTATTTT.

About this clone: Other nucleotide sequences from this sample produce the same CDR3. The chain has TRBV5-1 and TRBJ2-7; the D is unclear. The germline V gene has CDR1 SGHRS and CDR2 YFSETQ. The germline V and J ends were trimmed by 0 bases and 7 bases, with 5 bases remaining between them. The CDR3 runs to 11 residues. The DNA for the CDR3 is TGCGCCAGCAGCTTGGACGGAGAGCAGTACTTC. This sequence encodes CASSLDGEQYF.

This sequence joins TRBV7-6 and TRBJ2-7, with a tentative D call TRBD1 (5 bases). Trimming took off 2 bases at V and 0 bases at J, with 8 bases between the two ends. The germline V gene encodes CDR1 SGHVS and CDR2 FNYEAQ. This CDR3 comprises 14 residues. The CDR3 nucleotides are TGTGCCAGCAGCTTAAAGGACAACTCCTACGAGCAGTACTTC. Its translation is CASSLKDNSYEQYF.

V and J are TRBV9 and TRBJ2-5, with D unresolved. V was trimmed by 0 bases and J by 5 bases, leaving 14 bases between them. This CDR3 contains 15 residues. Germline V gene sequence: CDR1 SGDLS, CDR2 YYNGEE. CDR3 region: CASSVASEIRETQYF. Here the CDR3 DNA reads TGTGCCAGCAGCGTAGCTTCGGAGATTAGGGAGACCCAGTACTTC.

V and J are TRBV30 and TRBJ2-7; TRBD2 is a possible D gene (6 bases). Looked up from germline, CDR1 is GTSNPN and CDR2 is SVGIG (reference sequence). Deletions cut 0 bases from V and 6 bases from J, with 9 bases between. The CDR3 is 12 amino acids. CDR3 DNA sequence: TGTGCCTGGAGTGTTTCGCGGGGCGAGCAGTACTTC. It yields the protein CAWSVSRGEQYF.

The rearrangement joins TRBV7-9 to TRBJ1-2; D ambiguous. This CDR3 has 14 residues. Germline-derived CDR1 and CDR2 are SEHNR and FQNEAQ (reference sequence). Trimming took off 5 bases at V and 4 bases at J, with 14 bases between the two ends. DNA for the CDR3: TGTGCCAGCAGCCCGGCCGGGCCCGGCTATGGCTACACCTTC. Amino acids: CASSPAGPGYGYTF.

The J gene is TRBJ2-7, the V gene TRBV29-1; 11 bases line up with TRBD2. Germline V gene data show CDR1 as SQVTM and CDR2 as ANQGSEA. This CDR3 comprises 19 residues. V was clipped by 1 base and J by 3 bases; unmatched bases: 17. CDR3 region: CSVEAASGRPGPIFYEQYF. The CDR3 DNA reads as TGCAGCGTTGAAGCGGCTAGCGGGAGGCCCGGGCCGATTTTCTACGAGCAGTACTTC.

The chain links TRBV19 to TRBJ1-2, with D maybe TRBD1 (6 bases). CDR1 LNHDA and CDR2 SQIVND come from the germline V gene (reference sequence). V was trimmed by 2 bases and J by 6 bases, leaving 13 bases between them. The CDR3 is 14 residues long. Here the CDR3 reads CASSIWTADHGYTF. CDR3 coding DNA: TGTGCCAGTAGTATATGGACAGCCGACCATGGCTACACCTTC.

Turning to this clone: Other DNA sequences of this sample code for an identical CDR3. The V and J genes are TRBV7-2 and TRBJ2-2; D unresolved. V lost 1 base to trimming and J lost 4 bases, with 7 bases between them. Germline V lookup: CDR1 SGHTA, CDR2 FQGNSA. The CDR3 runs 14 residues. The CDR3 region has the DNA TGTGCCAGCAGCTTAGATAGAGCCACCGGGGAGCTGTTTTTT. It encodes CASSLDRATGELFF. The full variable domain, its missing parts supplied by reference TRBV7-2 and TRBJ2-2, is GAGVSQSPSNKVTEKGKDVELRCDPISGHTALYWYRQSLGQGLEFLIYFQGNSAPDKSGLPSDRFSAERTGGSVSTLTIQRTQQEDSAVYLCASSLDRATGELFFGEGSRLTVL.